This TCR beta chain was profiled in a study of identical twins. Template switching created a universal primer site, and the cDNA included unique molecular identifiers. TCRdb reprocessed the 5' RACE reads with MiXCR, giving one entry per CDR3 protein. Of roughly 500,000 distinct CDR3 sequences listed, 22% are singletons. Whole-study findings and limits: Compared with unrelated sharing, twin-shared out-of-frame alpha sequences had more low-probability sequences.

This clonotype has more than one count but fewer than ten. The antigen is not known. Trimming took 4 bases from V and 3 from J, leaving 12 bases between them. The germline CDR1 and CDR2 sequences are SGHTA and FQGNSA. The CDR3 is 14 amino acids. The same data also contributed to another study, on T cells expressing NK-cell markers. Turning to that study: CD8+ T cells in 5 or 6 donors included dominant NKG2C+ clonotypes at about 1.0-8%. These same clonotypes (in four donors) also led the CD3+CD56-NKG2C+ fraction.

The chain carries TRBV7-2 and TRBJ1-2, with D tentatively TRBD1 (6 bases). This clonotype was sampled from a young woman in good health. What was sequenced was CD4+ T cells sorted from blood. Written as DNA, the CDR3 is TGTGCCAGCAGCTCGACAGGCGGCGACTATGGCTACACCTTC. It is translated as CASSSTGGDYGYTF.